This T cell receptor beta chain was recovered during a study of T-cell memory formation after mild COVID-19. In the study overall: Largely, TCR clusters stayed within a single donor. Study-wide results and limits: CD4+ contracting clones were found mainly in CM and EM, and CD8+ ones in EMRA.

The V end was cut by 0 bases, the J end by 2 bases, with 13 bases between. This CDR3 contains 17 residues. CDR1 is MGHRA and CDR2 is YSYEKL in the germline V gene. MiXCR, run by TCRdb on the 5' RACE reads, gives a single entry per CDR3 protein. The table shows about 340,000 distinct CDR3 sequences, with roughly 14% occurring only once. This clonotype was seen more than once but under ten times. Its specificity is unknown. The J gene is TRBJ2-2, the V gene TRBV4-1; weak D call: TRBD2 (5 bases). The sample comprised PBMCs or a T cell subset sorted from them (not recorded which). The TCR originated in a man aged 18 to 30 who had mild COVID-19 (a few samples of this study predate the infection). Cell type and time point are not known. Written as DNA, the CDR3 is TGCGCCAGCAGCCAAGATAAGTGGACTGGAAACACCGGGGAGCTGTTTTTT. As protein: CASSQDKWTGNTGELFF.